This T cell receptor beta chain was retrieved from a study of T cell repertoires in cytomegalovirus infection. Study details: HLA-B-restricted CMV epitopes that are well studied, plus recently identified HLA-C-restricted ones, were used by the study. CMV infection and matching HLA type were both indicated by public TCR beta signatures.

MiXCR, applied by TCRdb to the reads, yields one record per CDR3 protein. In the table there are 450,000 to 550,000 distinct CDR3 sequences, more than 40% of which are singletons. Regarding the study as a whole: People with CMV and the relevant HLA were identified by cumulative public TCR beta family frequency. In two of eight donors, the top clonotype was HLA-C-restricted CMV-specific.

Ten or more counts support this clonotype. The antigen remains unidentified. Germline V gene lookup returns CDR1 SGHTA and CDR2 FQGNSA. CDR3 length equals 17 residues. Trimming took 1 base from V and 6 from J; bases not matched to a gene: 5. V usage is TRBV7-2 and J usage is TRBJ2-3; 15 bases match TRBD2. The sequencing used cultured PBMCs, collected from culture after CMV antigen stimulation. The receptor's source is a human donor in good health (CMV status not recorded). Some clones in this sample may be carry-over from other donors' samples. The CDR3 DNA reads as TGTGCCAGCAGCTTAGTGGGGACTAGCGGGAGGATGGATACGCAGTATTTT. The encoded protein is CASSLVGTSGRMDTQYF.